This T cell receptor (beta chain) was identified in a study of immune evolution from preneoplasia to lung adenocarcinoma. Libraries were prepared by immunoSEQ multiplex PCR; TCRdb keeps only in-frame clonotypes and omits some of them. There are roughly 40,000 clones in the sample; under 85% occur only once, and roughly 6.1% lies in the top ten. On this clone: Its antigen is undetermined.

Per the germline V gene, CDR1 is SGHVS and CDR2 is FQNEAQ. This CDR3 is 16 amino acids long. V lost 2 bases and J 4 bases, leaving 15 bases between the germline ends. Study results and caveats: Top clone share appeared to fall from AAH through AIS, MIA, adenocarcinoma.

This clonotype was sampled from a person in their sixties with lung adenocarcinoma. Sequenced: FFPE invasive lung adenocarcinoma tissue. The chain uses TRBV7-8 and TRBJ2-1, with a tentative D call TRBD2 (5 bases). The chain's CDR3 is CASSLTTRKIYNEQFF. In DNA form, the CDR3 reads TGTGCCAGCAGCTTAACTACTAGGAAGATATACAATGAGCAGTTCTTC.